This T cell receptor beta chain was found in a study of response to subunit inactivated influenza vaccine. Findings and caveats of the study: It was suggested by the authors that few new T cells are recruited by each seasonal influenza vaccination.

For this clonotype: The target antigen is unknown.

Trimming shortened V by 5 bases and J by 2 bases, and 13 bases separated the two germline ends. This CDR3 has 14 amino acids. TCRdb analysed the RT-PCR reads with MiXCR anew, one entry per CDR3 protein. Here the sample spans 150,000 or so distinct CDR3 sequences, roughly a tenth being singletons. The source material was non-naive T cells sorted from PBMCs, sampled 40 to 50 days after vaccination. J is TRBJ2-7 and V is TRBV12-3 or TRBV12-4, with D unresolved. This TCR was recovered from a man over 45 who received an inactivated influenza vaccine. The chain's CDR3 is CASSPRTSPYEQYF. The CDR3 nucleotides are TGTGCCAGCAGTCCCCGGACGAGCCCCTACGAGCAGTACTTC.